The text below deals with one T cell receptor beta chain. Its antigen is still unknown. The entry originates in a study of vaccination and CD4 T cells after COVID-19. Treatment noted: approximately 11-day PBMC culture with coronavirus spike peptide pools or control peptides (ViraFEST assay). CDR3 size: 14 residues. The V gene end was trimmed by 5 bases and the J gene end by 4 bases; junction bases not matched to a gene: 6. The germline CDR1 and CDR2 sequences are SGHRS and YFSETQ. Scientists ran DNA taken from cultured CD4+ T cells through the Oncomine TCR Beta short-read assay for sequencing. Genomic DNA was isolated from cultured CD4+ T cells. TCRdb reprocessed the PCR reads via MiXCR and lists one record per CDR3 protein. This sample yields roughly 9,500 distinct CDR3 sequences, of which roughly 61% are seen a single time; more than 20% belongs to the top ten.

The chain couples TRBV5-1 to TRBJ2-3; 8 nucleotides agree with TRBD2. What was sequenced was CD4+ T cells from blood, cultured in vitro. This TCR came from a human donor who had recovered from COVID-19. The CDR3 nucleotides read TGCGCCAGCAGTACCGGGACTAGTGCAGATACGCAGTATTTT. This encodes CASSTGTSADTQYF.